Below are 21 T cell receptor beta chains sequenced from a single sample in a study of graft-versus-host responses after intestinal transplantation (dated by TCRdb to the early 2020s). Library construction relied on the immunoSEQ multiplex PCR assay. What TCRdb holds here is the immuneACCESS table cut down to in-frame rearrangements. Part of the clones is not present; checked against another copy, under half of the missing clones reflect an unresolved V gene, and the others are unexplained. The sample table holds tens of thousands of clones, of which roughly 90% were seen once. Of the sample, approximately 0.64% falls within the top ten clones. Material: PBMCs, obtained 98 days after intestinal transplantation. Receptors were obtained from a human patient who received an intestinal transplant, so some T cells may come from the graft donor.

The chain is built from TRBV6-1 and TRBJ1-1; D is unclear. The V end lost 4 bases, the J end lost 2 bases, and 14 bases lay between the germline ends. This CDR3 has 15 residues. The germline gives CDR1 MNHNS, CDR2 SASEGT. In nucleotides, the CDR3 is TGTGCCAGCAGTGTAAAACAGATAGACAACACTGAAGCTTTCTTT. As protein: CASSVKQIDNTEAFF.

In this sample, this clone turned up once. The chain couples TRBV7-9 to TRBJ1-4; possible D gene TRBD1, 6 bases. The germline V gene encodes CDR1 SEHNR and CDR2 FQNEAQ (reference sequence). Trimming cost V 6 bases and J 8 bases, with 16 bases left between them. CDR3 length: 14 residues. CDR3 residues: CASSPTGRVEKLFF. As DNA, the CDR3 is TGTGCCAGCAGTCCAACAGGGCGAGTAGAAAAACTGTTTTTT.

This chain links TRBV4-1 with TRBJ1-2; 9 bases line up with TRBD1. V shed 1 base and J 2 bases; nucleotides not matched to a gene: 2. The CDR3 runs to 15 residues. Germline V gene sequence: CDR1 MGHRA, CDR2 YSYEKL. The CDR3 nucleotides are TGCGCCAGCAGCCAAGGGGACAGGGAGAACTATGGCTACACCTTC. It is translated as CASSQGDRENYGYTF.

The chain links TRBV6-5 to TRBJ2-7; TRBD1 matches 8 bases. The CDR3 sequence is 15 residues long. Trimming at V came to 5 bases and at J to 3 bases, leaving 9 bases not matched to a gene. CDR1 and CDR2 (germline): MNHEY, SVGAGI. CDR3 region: CASSGTPGGNYEQYF. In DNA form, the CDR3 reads TGTGCCAGCAGTGGGACCCCAGGGGGCAACTACGAGCAGTACTTC.

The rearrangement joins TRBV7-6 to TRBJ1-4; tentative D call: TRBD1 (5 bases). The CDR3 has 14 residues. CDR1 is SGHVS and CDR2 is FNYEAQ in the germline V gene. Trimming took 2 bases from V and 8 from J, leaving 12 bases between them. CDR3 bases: TGTGCCAGCAGCTTATTCCAGCGGGACGAAAAACTGTTTTTT. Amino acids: CASSLFQRDEKLFF.

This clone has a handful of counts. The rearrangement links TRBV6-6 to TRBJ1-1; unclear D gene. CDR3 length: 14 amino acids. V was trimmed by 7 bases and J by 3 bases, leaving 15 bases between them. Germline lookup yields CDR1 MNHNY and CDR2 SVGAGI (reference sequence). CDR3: CASTILGGDTEAFF. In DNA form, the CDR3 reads TGTGCCAGCACCATCTTAGGTGGGGACACTGAAGCTTTCTTT.

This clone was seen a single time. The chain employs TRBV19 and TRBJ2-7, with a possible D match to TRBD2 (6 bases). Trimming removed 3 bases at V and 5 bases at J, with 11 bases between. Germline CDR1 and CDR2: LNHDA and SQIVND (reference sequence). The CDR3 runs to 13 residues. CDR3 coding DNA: TGTGCCAGTAGTATGGGAGGTAGTAACGAGCAGTACTTC. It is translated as CASSMGGSNEQYF.

DNA of the CDR3: TGTGCCAGCAGTGAGGAGTTAAGCGTGACCGGGGAGCTGTTTTTT. This translates into CASSEELSVTGELFF. V and J are TRBV6-1 and TRBJ2-2; D is undetermined. CDR1 and CDR2 from the germline V gene are MNHNS and SASEGT. Trimming stripped 3 bases from V and 5 bases from J, with 13 bases between. CDR3 size: 15 residues.

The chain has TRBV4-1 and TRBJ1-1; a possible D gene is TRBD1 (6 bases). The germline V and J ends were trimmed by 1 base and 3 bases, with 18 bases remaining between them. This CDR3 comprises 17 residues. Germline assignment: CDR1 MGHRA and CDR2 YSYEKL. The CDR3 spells CASSQVADRGAYTEAFF. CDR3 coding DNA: TGCGCCAGCAGCCAAGTGGCGGACAGAGGAGCCTACACTGAAGCTTTCTTT.

For the CDR3, the DNA is TGTGCCAGCAGCCCATGGACAGGGGGCCTTTTCAATGAGCAGTTCTTC. This sequence encodes CASSPWTGGLFNEQFF. The J gene is TRBJ2-1, the V gene TRBV7-9, with 11 positions matching TRBD1. The CDR3 contains 16 residues. The junction had 9 bases not matched to a gene; V was cut back by 5 bases and J by 6 bases. Germline loops: CDR1 SEHNR, CDR2 FQNEAQ (reference sequence).

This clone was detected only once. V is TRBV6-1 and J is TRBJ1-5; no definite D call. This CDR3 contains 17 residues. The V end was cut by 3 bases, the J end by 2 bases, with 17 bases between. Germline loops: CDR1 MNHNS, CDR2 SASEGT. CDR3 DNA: TGTGCCAGCAGTGAGGAAGGAGTCACAATAGGCAATCAGCCCCAGCATTTT. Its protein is CASSEEGVTIGNQPQHF.

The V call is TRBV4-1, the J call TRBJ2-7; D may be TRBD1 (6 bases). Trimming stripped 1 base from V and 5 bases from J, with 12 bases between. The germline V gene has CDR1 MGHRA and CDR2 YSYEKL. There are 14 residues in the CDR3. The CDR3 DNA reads TGCGCCAGCAGCCAAGGCCCTCGACAGGACGAGCAGTACTTC. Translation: CASSQGPRQDEQYF.

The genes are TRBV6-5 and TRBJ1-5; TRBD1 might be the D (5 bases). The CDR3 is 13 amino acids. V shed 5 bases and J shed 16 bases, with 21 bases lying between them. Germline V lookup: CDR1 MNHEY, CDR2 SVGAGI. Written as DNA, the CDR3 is TGTGCCAGCAGTGAAGTAGAGGAAGACAGTGAACATTTT. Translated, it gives CASSEVEEDSEHF.

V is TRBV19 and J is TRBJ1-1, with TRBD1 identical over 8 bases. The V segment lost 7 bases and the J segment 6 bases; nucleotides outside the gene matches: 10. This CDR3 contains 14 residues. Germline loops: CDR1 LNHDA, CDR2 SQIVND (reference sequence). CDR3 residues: CASKGTGGAAEAFF. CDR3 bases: TGTGCCAGTAAGGGGACAGGTGGGGCGGCTGAAGCTTTCTTT.

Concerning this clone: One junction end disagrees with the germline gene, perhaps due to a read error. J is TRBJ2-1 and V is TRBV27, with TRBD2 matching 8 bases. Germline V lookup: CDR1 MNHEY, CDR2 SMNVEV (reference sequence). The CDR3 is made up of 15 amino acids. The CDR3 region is CASTLGLASYNEQFF. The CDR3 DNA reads TGTGCCAGCACTTTAGGACTAGCTTCTTACAATGAGCAGTTCTTC.

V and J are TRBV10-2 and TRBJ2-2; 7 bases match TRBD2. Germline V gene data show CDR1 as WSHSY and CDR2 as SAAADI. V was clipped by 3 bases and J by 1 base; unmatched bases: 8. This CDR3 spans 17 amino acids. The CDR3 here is CASSEIGLAENTGELFF. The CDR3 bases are TGCGCCAGCAGTGAAATCGGGCTAGCGGAGAACACCGGGGAGCTGTTTTTT.

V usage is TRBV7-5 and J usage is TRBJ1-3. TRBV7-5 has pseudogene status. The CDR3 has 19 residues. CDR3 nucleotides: TGTGCCAGAAGCCCCCACCTGGACTGGGTACCGGGGTCTGGAAACACCATATATTTT. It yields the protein CARSPHLDWVPGSGNTIYF.

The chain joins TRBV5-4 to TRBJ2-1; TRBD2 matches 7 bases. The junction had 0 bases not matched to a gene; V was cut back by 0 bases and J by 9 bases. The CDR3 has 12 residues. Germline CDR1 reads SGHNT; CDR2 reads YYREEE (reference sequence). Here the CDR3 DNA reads TGTGCCAGCAGCTTGGAGCGGGGTGAGCAGTTCTTC. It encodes CASSLERGEQFF.

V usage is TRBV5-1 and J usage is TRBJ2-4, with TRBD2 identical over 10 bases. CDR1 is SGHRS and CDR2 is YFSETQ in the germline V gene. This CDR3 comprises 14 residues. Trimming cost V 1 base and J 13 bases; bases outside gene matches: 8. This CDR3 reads CASSLTSGEVFQYF. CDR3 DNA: TGCGCCAGCAGCTTGACTAGCGGGGAAGTGTTCCAGTACTTC.

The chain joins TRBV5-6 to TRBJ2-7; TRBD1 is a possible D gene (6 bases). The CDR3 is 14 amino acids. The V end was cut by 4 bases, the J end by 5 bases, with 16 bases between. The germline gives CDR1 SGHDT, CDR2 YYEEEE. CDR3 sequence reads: CASSVQGRLNEQYF. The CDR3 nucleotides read TGTGCCAGCAGCGTACAGGGTCGACTAAACGAGCAGTACTTC.

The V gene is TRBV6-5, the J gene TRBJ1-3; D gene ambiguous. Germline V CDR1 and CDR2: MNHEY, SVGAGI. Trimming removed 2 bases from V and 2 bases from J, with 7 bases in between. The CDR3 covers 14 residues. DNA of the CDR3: TGTGCCAGCAGTTACGGAGGGCCTGGAAACACCATATATTTT. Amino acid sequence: CASSYGGPGNTIYF.